The TCR beta chain under discussion was sequenced for a study of post-analysis software for immune sequencing data. The overall study: Disease trajectories encompassed relapsing-remitting, secondary progressive and progressive-relapsing multiple sclerosis.

With regard to this clonotype: As yet, its antigen is unknown.

Built from TCR beta cDNA, the libraries had unique molecular identifiers in them. Each sample of about 0.9 to 11 million input T cells yielded 500,000 or so cDNA molecules, so each molecule approximated one T cell. TCRdb fed the PCR reads into MiXCR, producing one record per CDR3 protein. This sample has about half a million distinct CDR3 sequences, with nearly 45% found just once. The CDR3 consists of 14 residues. From germline, CDR1 is MNHEY and CDR2 SMNVEV (reference sequence). Regarding the study as a whole: TRBV segments more frequent in patients than in controls numbered a few and included TRBV5-6, TRBV5-1 and TRBV20-1.

The gene calls are TRBV27 and TRBJ2-4; maybe TRBD1 (5 bases). Gene TRBJ2-7 matches the end of the DNA better, so the J call may be wrong. The origin of this receptor is a girl aged 5-17 years with multiple sclerosis. Sequenced sample: blood. The CDR3, as DNA: TGTGCCAGCAGTCGACAGCCCCAGAGCAGCGAGCAGTACTTC. Translation: CASSRQPQSSEQYF.